One sample yielded the 21 T cell receptor beta chains listed below, sequenced in a study of cytotoxic CD8 clonotypes in ibrutinib-treated CLL. Profiled with immunoSEQ multiplex PCR; TCRdb holds only in-frame clones, not every one. The sample lists tens of thousands of clones, around 72% seen once, with roughly 7.9% in the top ten. The source material was PBMCs, sampled before ibrutinib treatment. The receptors originated from a human donor with chronic lymphocytic leukemia.

The table lists this clone with a few counts. The rearrangement joins TRBV7-2 to TRBJ1-4; possible D gene TRBD1, 6 bases. The CDR3 runs 14 residues. V was trimmed by 6 bases and J by 2 bases, leaving 10 bases between them. CDR1 and CDR2 (germline): SGHTA, FQGNSA. The CDR3 spells CASSDRSTNEKLFF. The DNA of the CDR3 is TGTGCCAGCAGTGACAGGTCCACTAATGAAAAACTGTTTTTT.

V usage is TRBV18 and J usage is TRBJ1-2; no firm D call. In germline, CDR1 is KGHSH, CDR2 LQKENI. The length of the CDR3 is 13 residues. V lost 0 bases, J lost 5 bases, and 7 bases lay in between. The CDR3 DNA follows: TGTGCCAGCTCACCACCGAGTTTTTATGGCTACACCTTC. This translates into CASSPPSFYGYTF. The complete variable domain, with remaining parts taken from reference TRBV18 and TRBJ1-2, reads NAGVMQNPRHLVRRRGQEARLRCSPMKGHSHVYWYRQLPEEGLKFMVYLQKENIIDESGMPKERFSAEFPKEGPSILRIQQVVRGDSAAYFCASSPPSFYGYTFGSGTRLTVV.

This clone was seen only once. The chain couples TRBV4-2 to TRBJ1-1, with D uncertain. Germline CDR1 is LGHNA and CDR2 is YNFKEQ. The germline V and J ends were trimmed by 3 bases and 4 bases, with 15 bases remaining between them. This CDR3 comprises 15 residues. CDR3 coding DNA: TGTGCCAGCAGCCAGCCCTCGGGGTGGGGCACTGAAGCTTTCTTT. Amino acid sequence: CASSQPSGWGTEAFF.

V usage is TRBV2 and J usage is TRBJ2-5; D is uncertain. Germline loops: CDR1 SNHLY, CDR2 FYNNEI. The CDR3 is made up of 14 amino acids. Trimming shortened V by 4 bases and J by 2 bases, and 11 bases separated the two germline ends. CDR3 region: CASSAILDQETQYF. In DNA, the CDR3 is TGTGCCAGCAGTGCGATCCTGGATCAAGAGACCCAGTACTTC.

The V gene is TRBV28, the J gene TRBJ2-7; D call uncertain. The CDR3 loop spans 14 amino acids. The V gene lost 1 base and the J gene lost 1 base, with 8 bases spanning the gap. Germline V CDR1 and CDR2: MDHEN, SYDVKM. CDR3 sequence reads: CASSLYRRSYEQYF. The CDR3 DNA sequence: TGTGCCAGCAGTTTATACCGGAGATCCTACGAGCAGTACTTC.

This clone is classed as medium-sized. The rearrangement links TRBV30 to TRBJ1-2; tentative D call: TRBD1 (5 bases). This CDR3 is built from 12 residues. CDR1 is GTSNPN and CDR2 is SVGIG in the germline V gene (reference sequence). Trimming took 2 bases from V and 4 from J, leaving 8 bases between them. CDR3 nucleotide sequence: TGTGCCTGGAGTTCGGGGGTCTATGGCTACACCTTC. Protein: CAWSSGVYGYTF.

The V call is TRBV2, the J call TRBJ2-3, with 11 nucleotides matching TRBD2. From germline, CDR1 is SNHLY and CDR2 FYNNEI. J gave up 0 bases and V 5 bases, and 4 bases lay outside the gene matches. The CDR3 runs 16 residues. For the CDR3, the DNA is TGTGCCAGCAGTTCGCCTAGCGGGGGGAGCACAGATACGCAGTATTTT. Translated, it gives CASSSPSGGSTDTQYF.

The chain has TRBV5-4 and TRBJ2-1; a weak D match, TRBD2 (6 bases). Trimming cost V 5 bases and J 6 bases, with 12 bases left between them. The CDR3 extends over 13 amino acids. The V gene's germline CDR1 is SGHNT and CDR2 YYREEE (reference sequence). CDR3 region: CASSGGAANEQFF. The CDR3 DNA reads as TGTGCCAGCAGTGGCGGGGCGGCCAATGAGCAGTTCTTC.

This clone turned up a few times. V is TRBV5-4 and J is TRBJ2-7; D may be TRBD1 (7 bases). CDR3 length: 14 residues. Trimming took 4 bases from V and 3 from J, leaving 14 bases between them. Germline V gene sequence: CDR1 SGHNT, CDR2 YYREEE (reference sequence). CDR3 DNA: TGTGCCAGCAGCGGGGGGACAGCCAACTACGAGCAGTACTTC. Its translation: CASSGGTANYEQYF.

CDR3 in DNA: TGTGCCAGCAGCTTAGACGGCGGGAGGGGAGAGACCCAGTACTTC. Protein sequence: CASSLDGGRGETQYF. The chain is built from TRBV7-9 and TRBJ2-5; TRBD2 matches 9 bases. This CDR3 region has 15 residues. Unmatched junction bases numbered 4, after V lost 1 base and J lost 4 bases. Germline CDR1 and CDR2: SEHNR and FQNEAQ (reference sequence).

The chain employs TRBV6-6 and TRBJ1-3, with D perhaps matching TRBD1 (5 bases). The CDR3 has 15 amino acids. The ends were cut back, 6 bases at V and 3 bases at J, with 15 bases in the middle. Germline CDR1 MNHNY, CDR2 SVGAGI (reference sequence). The CDR3 DNA reads as TGTGCCAGCAGGTCAGGGCCGGGTGATGGAAACACCATATATTTT. Protein sequence: CASRSGPGDGNTIYF.

This chain connects TRBV9 to TRBJ2-3, with D tentatively TRBD1 (6 bases). Trimming left V 0 bases short and J 2 bases short, with 13 bases between. The germline CDR1 and CDR2 sequences are SGDLS and YYNGEE. This CDR3 contains 16 residues. The CDR3 here is CASSVGTAINTDTQYF. The CDR3, as DNA: TGTGCCAGCAGCGTAGGGACAGCGATAAACACAGATACGCAGTATTTT.

V gene TRBV2 combines with J gene TRBJ1-5; D remains ambiguous. This CDR3 comprises 14 residues. In germline, CDR1 is SNHLY, CDR2 FYNNEI. The V end was cut by 2 bases, the J end by 7 bases, with 12 bases between. CDR3 sequence reads: CASSESRDGQPQHF. CDR3 in DNA: TGTGCCAGCAGTGAAAGTAGGGATGGACAGCCCCAGCATTTT.

The genes are TRBV9 and TRBJ1-3, with D hard to call. Germline V gene data show CDR1 as SGDLS and CDR2 as YYNGEE. This CDR3 contains 13 residues. V shed 4 bases and J shed 4 bases, with 9 bases lying between them. CDR3 DNA sequence: TGTGCCAGCAGCTCCCAATTGGGAAACACCATATATTTT. It translates to CASSSQLGNTIYF. Full variable domain (rest looked up from reference TRBV9 and TRBJ1-3): DSGVTQTPKHLITATGQRVTLRCSPRSGDLSVYWYQQSLDQGLQFLIQYYNGEERAKGNILERFSAQQFPDLHSELNLSSLELGDSALYFCASSSQLGNTIYFGEGSWLTVV.

This clone was counted only a few times. The V and J genes are TRBV6-1 and TRBJ1-2; maybe TRBD1 (5 bases). Germline CDR1 MNHNS, CDR2 SASEGT. This CDR3 is 16 amino acids long. V was shortened by 3 bases and J by 0 bases, with 14 bases between the two germline ends. CDR3 bases: TGTGCCAGCAGTGATCTGGATGGGGCGCCTAACTATGGCTACACCTTC. Translating it yields CASSDLDGAPNYGYTF.

The CDR3 reads CASSEQQTLYTF. The CDR3 coding sequence is TGTGCCAGCAGTGAACAGCAGACCCTCTACACCTTC. V is TRBV2 and J is TRBJ1-2, with unresolved D. The germline CDR1 and CDR2 sequences are SNHLY and FYNNEI. The germline V and J ends were trimmed by 2 bases and 10 bases, with 11 bases remaining between them. The CDR3 consists of 12 residues. Using reference TRBV2 and TRBJ1-2 for the parts outside the CDR3, the full variable domain is EPEVTQTPSHQVTQMGQEVILRCVPISNHLYFYWYRQILGQKVEFLVSFYNNEISEKSEIFDDQFSVERPDGSNFTLKIRSTKLEDSAMYFCASSEQQTLYTFGSGTRLTVV.

The chain uses TRBV14 and TRBJ2-7; TRBD2 aligns across 10 bases. Unmatched junction bases numbered 4, after V lost 4 bases and J lost 1 base. Germline V gives CDR1 SGHDN, CDR2 FVKESK. The CDR3 extends over 15 amino acids. CDR3: CASSLLLAGSYEQYF. DNA of the CDR3: TGTGCCAGCAGCCTTCTACTAGCGGGGTCCTACGAGCAGTACTTC.

This clone was recorded once. The rearrangement joins TRBV7-9 to TRBJ1-1, with 9 bases that match TRBD1. Germline-derived CDR1 and CDR2 are SEHNR and FQNEAQ (reference sequence). Germline trimming cut 6 bases from V and 5 bases from J; bases unmatched to any gene: 7. This CDR3 is built from 14 residues. This CDR3 reads CASSSTGGKTEAFF. CDR3 DNA: TGTGCCAGCAGTTCAACAGGGGGCAAGACTGAAGCTTTCTTT.

This clone was seen only a few times. The J gene is TRBJ1-4, the V gene TRBV5-1; TRBD1 agrees at 8 bases. The CDR3 covers 15 residues. Trimming cost V 4 bases and J 0 bases; bases outside gene matches: 2. In germline, CDR1 is SGHRS, CDR2 YFSETQ. The CDR3 sequence: CASSKQGATNEKLFF. The CDR3 DNA reads as TGCGCCAGCAGCAAACAGGGGGCAACTAATGAAAAACTGTTTTTT.

This chain uses TRBV4-2 with TRBJ2-7; possibly TRBD2 for D (5 bases). CDR3 size: 15 residues. Germline loops: CDR1 LGHNA, CDR2 YNFKEQ. The V end lost 3 bases, the J end lost 1 base, and 13 bases lay between the germline ends. CDR3 amino acids: CASSQEVGESYEQYF. CDR3 sequence (DNA): TGTGCCAGCAGCCAGGAGGTTGGAGAATCCTACGAGCAGTACTTC.

The chain couples TRBV14 to TRBJ1-6; no clear D gene. Germline values: CDR1 SGHDN, CDR2 FVKESK. Trimming cost V 4 bases and J 4 bases, with 2 bases left between them. The CDR3 loop spans 12 amino acids. The DNA of the CDR3 is TGTGCCAGCAGCCCATATAATTCACCCCTCCACTTT. It encodes CASSPYNSPLHF.